This TCR beta chain comes out of a study of T-cell memory formation after mild COVID-19 (dated by TCRdb to the early 2020s). Notes on the research overall: TCR sequence clusters from the two donors were largely donor specific. In a couple of donors, T-cell clones that expanded and contracted after mild COVID-19 were tracked by sequencing TCRalpha and TCRbeta repertoires over time. Two young, previously healthy adult volunteers made up the cohort, one male and one female. General conclusions and limits of the study: Some responding clones were found in pre-infection memory, which suggests that pre-existing cross-reactive memory T cells took part in the SARS-CoV-2 response. Contracting CD4+ clones were found mainly in CM and EM memory subsets, while CD8+ clones were enriched in EMRA. Clones contracting from day 15 to 85 had balanced CD4/CD8 phenotypes, while a second wave expanding from day 15 to 37 was biased towards CD4+. Whether the second-wave clones peaking on day 37 were SARS-CoV-2 specific was not confirmed. Only a couple of mild cases were covered by the study, and larger cohorts that include severe cases with pre-infection samples were considered necessary.

The germline V gene supplies CDR1 ENHRY and CDR2 SYGVKD. The CDR3 goes from the cysteine to the phenylalanine over 16 residues. Only CDR3 DNA is held: 48 bases, read in frame from base 1. Trimming at the junction amounts to 5 bases on V and 1 base on J, and the germline ends lie 17 bases apart. Reads for this sample came from an Illumina NovaSeq 6000. TCRalpha and TCRbeta cDNA libraries were constructed by 5'RACE with constant-segment primers, with sample barcodes and unique molecular identifiers being introduced. RNA was extracted from every sample with Trizol reagent. Libraries were amplified in two PCR steps, with a second sample barcode and Illumina TruSeq adapters added in the second step. The libraries were sequenced on an Illumina NovaSeq using 2 x 150 bp paired-end reads. Processing in the source paper ran as follows. The reads were demultiplexed and collapsed into UMI-guided consensus sequences using migec v1.2.7. With mixcr v2.1.11, UMI consensuses were aligned to TRA and TRB V and J templates and assembled into clonotypes. A clonotype was counted as expanded or contracted only if both edgeR and NoisET called the change significant, with noise models trained on biological replicates. For edgeR calls, the thresholds were a false discovery rate-adjusted p below 0.01 and a log2 fold-change of 1. PCA with hierarchical clustering of max-normalized trajectories of the 1000 most abundant clonotypes was used as exploratory dynamics analysis. Each responding clone was given a CD4 or CD8 phenotype based on the CD4+ and CD8+ repertoires, which had been sequenced separately. The public reads were run again by TCRdb, first through fastp at Q25 and then through MiXCR, and only productive beta chains were kept. Each entry is one CDR3 protein sequence, shown with its most common DNA and genes. Here the V and J calls rest on TCRdb's processing, not on the authors' analysis. In all, the sample holds tens of thousands of distinct CDR3 sequences, and 12% of those were seen once. The top ten constitute about 15% of the sample.

PBMCs were isolated by Ficoll-Paque density gradient centrifugation. This clonotype was recorded at least ten times. Its target antigen remains unknown. No base quality information exists; no much larger clone differs at one position. The sequence derives from an adult woman who had mild COVID-19 (a few samples of this study predate the infection). The sample titles of this study are shuffled in the database, so cell type and time point are left out; the donor was told from shared clones. The chain is encoded by TRBV10-3 joined to TRBJ1-1, with the D gene not confidently named. Source material: PBMCs or a T cell subset sorted from them (not recorded which). The DNA sequence follows: TGTGCCATCAGTCCTATCCCCCGACGGGGGAACACTGAAGCTTTCTTT. This translates into CAISPIPRRGNTEAFF.